Sequencing of this T cell receptor (beta chain) was carried out in a study of T cells in localized non-small cell lung cancer. V shed 5 bases and J shed 11 bases, with 21 bases lying between them. The CDR3 runs to 14 residues. Germline V gives CDR1 SGHAT, CDR2 FQNNGV. This table comes from immunoSEQ multiplex PCR, and its TCRdb copy is limited to in-frame clones, with some not included. The table lists tens of thousands of clones, approximately 90% of them singletons. The clonotype comes from a man aged 40 to 69 with stage II squamous cell lung carcinoma. The sequencing here drew on PBMCs, taken before any cancer treatment. This sequence joins TRBV11-2 and TRBJ1-1, with D unclear. DNA of the CDR3: TGTGCCAGCAGCCCTATCCGGGGAGAAGGTTGGGCTTTCTTT. Encoded protein: CASSPIRGEGWAFF.